The 6 T cell receptor beta chains below come from one sample, sequenced in a study of blood T cell repertoires in COVID-19. The table came from immunoSEQ multiplex PCR; TCRdb's copy has only in-frame clones and leaves some out. Among 200,000 to 250,000 clones listed, around 84% were seen once. Sequencing used PBMCs or T cells enriched from blood (not recorded which). All receptors come from a woman aged 40 to 50 with acute COVID-19.

The gene calls are TRBV28 and TRBJ1-2; D is unresolved. The CDR3 is 14 residues long. The ends were cut back, 7 bases at V and 5 bases at J, with 17 bases in the middle. Germline lookup yields CDR1 MDHEN and CDR2 SYDVKM. CDR3 protein: CASTPSDGLYGYTF. In nucleotides, the CDR3 is TGTGCCAGCACTCCCTCAGACGGACTTTATGGCTACACCTTC.

CDR3 sequence reads: CASSNRDFSEAFF. As DNA, the CDR3 is TGTGCCAGCTCAAACCGGGACTTCAGTGAAGCTTTCTTT. The chain has TRBV18 and TRBJ1-1; D is possibly TRBD1 (5 bases). Germline loops: CDR1 KGHSH, CDR2 LQKENI. The V gene lost 5 bases and the J gene lost 7 bases, with 14 bases spanning the gap. This CDR3 is 13 amino acids long.

This clone appeared a few times. V and J are TRBV28 and TRBJ2-2, with D perhaps TRBD2 (5 bases). This CDR3 is built from 15 residues. Germline CDR1 and CDR2: MDHEN and SYDVKM. The V gene lost 4 bases and the J gene lost 4 bases, with 13 bases spanning the gap. DNA for the CDR3: TGTGCCAGCAGTTCTCCGACCCGGGGCACCGGGGAGCTGTTTTTT. Its translation: CASSSPTRGTGELFF.

This clone was picked up a small number of times. J is TRBJ1-1 and V is TRBV29-1; 8 bases are shared with TRBD1. There are 13 residues in the CDR3. Germline V gene sequence: CDR1 SQVTM, CDR2 ANQGSEA. Trimming took 8 bases from V and 0 from J; bases not matched to a gene: 5. Here the CDR3 reads CSTKTGVNTEAFF. DNA for the CDR3: TGCAGCACCAAGACAGGGGTGAACACTGAAGCTTTCTTT.

V gene TRBV7-2 combines with J gene TRBJ1-2, with D unresolved. CDR1 and CDR2 from the germline V gene are SGHTA and FQGNSA. This CDR3 is 13 amino acids long. V lost 4 bases and J 9 bases, leaving 15 bases between the germline ends. CDR3 region: CASSSNYGDRYTF. CDR3 coding DNA: TGTGCCAGCAGCTCCAACTATGGCGATCGCTACACCTTC.

The chain is built from TRBV6-5 and TRBJ1-6, with a tentative D call TRBD1 (5 bases). V was cut by 2 bases and J by 7 bases, with 12 bases left in between. Germline CDR1 is MNHEY and CDR2 is SVGAGI. This CDR3 contains 15 residues. The CDR3 DNA sequence: TGTGCCAGCAGTTACCTTGGGGCACGGAATTCACCCCTCCACTTT. Its translation is CASSYLGARNSPLHF.